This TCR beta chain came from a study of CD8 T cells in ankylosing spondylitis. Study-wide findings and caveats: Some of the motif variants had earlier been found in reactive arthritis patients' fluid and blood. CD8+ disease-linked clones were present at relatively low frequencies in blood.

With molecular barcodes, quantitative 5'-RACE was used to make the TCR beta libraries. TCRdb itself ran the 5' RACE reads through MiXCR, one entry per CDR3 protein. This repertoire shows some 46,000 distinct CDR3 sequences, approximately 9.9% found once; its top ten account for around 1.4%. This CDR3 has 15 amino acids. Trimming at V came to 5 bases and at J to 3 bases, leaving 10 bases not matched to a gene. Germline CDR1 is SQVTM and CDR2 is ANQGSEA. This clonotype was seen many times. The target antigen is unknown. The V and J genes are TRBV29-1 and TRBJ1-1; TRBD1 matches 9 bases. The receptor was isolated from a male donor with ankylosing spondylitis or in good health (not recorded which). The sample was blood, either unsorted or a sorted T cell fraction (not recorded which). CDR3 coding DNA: TGCAGCGTTAAGGTTCATCGGACAGGGGACACTGAAGCTTTCTTT. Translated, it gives CSVKVHRTGDTEAFF.